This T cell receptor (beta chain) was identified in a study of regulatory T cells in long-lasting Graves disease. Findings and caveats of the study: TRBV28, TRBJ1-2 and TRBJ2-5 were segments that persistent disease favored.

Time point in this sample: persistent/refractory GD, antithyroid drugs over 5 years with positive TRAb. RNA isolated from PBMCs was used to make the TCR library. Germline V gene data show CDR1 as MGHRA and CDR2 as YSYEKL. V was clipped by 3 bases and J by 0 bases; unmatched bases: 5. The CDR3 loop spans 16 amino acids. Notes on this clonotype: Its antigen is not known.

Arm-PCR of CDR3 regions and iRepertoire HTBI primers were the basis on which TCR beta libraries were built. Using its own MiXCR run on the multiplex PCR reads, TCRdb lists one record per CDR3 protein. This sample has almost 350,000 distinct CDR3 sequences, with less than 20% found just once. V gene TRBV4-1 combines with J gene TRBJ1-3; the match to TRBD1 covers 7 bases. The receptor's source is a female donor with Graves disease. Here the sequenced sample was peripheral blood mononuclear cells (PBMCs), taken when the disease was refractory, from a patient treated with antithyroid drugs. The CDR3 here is CASSQPGQNSGNTIYF. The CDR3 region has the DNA TGCGCCAGCAGCCAGCCGGGACAGAACTCTGGAAACACCATATATTTT.